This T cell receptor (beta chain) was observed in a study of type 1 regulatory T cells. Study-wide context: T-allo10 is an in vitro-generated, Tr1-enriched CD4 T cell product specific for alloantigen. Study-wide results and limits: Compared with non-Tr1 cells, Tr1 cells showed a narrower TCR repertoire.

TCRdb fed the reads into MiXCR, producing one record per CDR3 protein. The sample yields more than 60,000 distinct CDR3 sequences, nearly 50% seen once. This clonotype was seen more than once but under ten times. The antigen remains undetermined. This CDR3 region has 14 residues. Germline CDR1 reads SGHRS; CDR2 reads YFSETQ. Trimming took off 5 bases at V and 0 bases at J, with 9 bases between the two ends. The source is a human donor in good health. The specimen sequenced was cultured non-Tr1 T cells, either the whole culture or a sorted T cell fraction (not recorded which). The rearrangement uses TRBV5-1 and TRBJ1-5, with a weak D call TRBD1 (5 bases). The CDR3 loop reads CASSPDSSNQPQHF. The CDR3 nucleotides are TGCGCCAGCAGTCCCGACAGTAGCAATCAGCCCCAGCATTTT.